The 32 T cell receptor beta chains given below trace back to one sample, sequenced in a study of regulatory T cells in long-lasting Graves disease. Described time point: persistent/refractory GD, antithyroid drugs over 5 years with positive TRAb. Extracted RNA from PBMCs served as the source of the TCR library. Building the TCR beta libraries relied on iRepertoire HTBI primers, and CDR3 regions underwent Arm-PCR. TCRdb passed the multiplex PCR reads through MiXCR, listing each CDR3 protein once. The table records approximately 400,000 distinct CDR3 sequences, roughly 20% of them present only once. The material sequenced was peripheral blood mononuclear cells (PBMCs), taken when the disease was refractory, from a patient treated with antithyroid drugs. These receptors originate from a female donor with Graves disease.

This clonotype showed up just a few times. CDR3 region: CASSYSPGGGTKNIQYF. The CDR3 region has the DNA TGTGCCAGCAGTTACTCGCCGGGAGGCGGAACCAAAAACATTCAGTACTTC. This chain links TRBV6-2 or TRBV6-3 with TRBJ2-4; TRBD2 aligns across 7 bases. Germline CDR1 is MNHEY and CDR2 is SVGEGT. The V and J ends lost 0 bases and 2 bases, in that order; junction bases with no gene match: 7. The CDR3 contains 17 residues.

CDR3 amino acids: CAISELGRLDTEAFF. The CDR3 coding sequence is TGTGCCATCAGTGAGTTGGGGAGGCTGGACACTGAAGCTTTCTTT. The chain couples TRBV10-3 to TRBJ1-1; no clear D. The CDR3 runs 15 residues. Germline V lookup: CDR1 ENHRY, CDR2 SYGVKD. V dropped 1 base and J dropped 3 bases, with 12 bases sitting between them.

In its sample, this clonotype was seen a few times. The rearrangement joins TRBV10-3 to TRBJ2-5; D remains ambiguous. Germline assignment: CDR1 ENHRY and CDR2 SYGVKD. The CDR3 has 12 amino acids. The ends were cut back, 7 bases at V and 1 base at J, with 7 bases in the middle. As DNA, the CDR3 is TGTGCCATCAAAGGCGTCCAAGAGACCCAGTACTTC. Translated, it gives CAIKGVQETQYF.

In this sample, this clonotype turned up many times. The genes are TRBV6-1 and TRBJ1-2; 9 bases agree with TRBD1. V dropped 7 bases and J dropped 7; count of bases not matched to a gene: 4. Germline lookup yields CDR1 MNHNS and CDR2 SASEGT. CDR3 size: 12 residues. CDR3 DNA sequence: TGTGCCAGCATTTTACAGGGGGCTGGCTACACCTTC. Protein product: CASILQGAGYTF.

This clonotype was counted many times. CDR3 loop: CASSLGSLNTEAFF. CDR3 sequence (DNA): TGTGCCAGCAGTTTGGGCAGCTTGAACACTGAAGCTTTCTTT. The rearrangement joins TRBV12-3 or TRBV12-4 to TRBJ1-1; D ambiguous. Trimming pared 3 bases from V and 0 bases from J, leaving 8 bases between. The CDR3 totals 14 residues.

The sample holds a few counts of this clonotype. Compared with germline, one end of the junction differs, possibly owing to a read error. The chain uses TRBV11-2 and TRBJ1-3; D gene uncertain. Germline assignment: CDR1 SGHAT and CDR2 FQNNGV. The CDR3 runs to 16 residues. This CDR3 is CASSLGSGLVGNAIYF. The CDR3 DNA reads as TGTGCCAGCAGCTTAGGTTCGGGGTTGGTTGGAAACGCCATATATTTT.

This clonotype was recorded at least ten times. The CDR3 DNA reads as TGCGCCAGCAGCTTGGCAGTGTCTCGAAATTCCTACGAGCAGTACTTC. Its translation is CASSLAVSRNSYEQYF. The chain employs TRBV5-1 and TRBJ2-7; D not certain. The CDR3 is 16 amino acids. Germline V CDR1 and CDR2: SGHRS, YFSETQ. V was clipped by 0 bases and J by 1 base, with 14 bases between them.

CDR3 amino acids: CASSLRGTTDTQYF. The CDR3 region has the DNA TGTGCCAGCAGCTTAAGGGGTACCACAGATACGCAGTATTTT. The gene calls are TRBV7-2 and TRBJ2-3, with D possibly TRBD1 on 5 matching bases. The CDR3 consists of 14 residues. Between the trimmed V and J ends, which lost 2 bases and 2 bases, there was a span of 8 bases. Germline V gene data show CDR1 as SGHTA and CDR2 as FQGNSA. Full variable domain (remainder filled in from reference TRBV7-2 and TRBJ2-3): GAGVSQSPSNKVTEKGKDVELRCDPISGHTALYWYRQSLGQGLEFLIYFQGNSAPDKSGLPSDRFSAERTGGSVSTLTIQRTQQEDSAVYLCASSLRGTTDTQYFGPGTRLTVL.

The CDR3 sequence: CASSPSGGLPYEQYF. DNA for the CDR3: TGTGCCAGCTCCCCGTCCGGGGGGCTGCCCTACGAGCAGTACTTC. The gene calls are TRBV18 and TRBJ2-7, with a weak D call TRBD2 (7 bases). This CDR3 contains 15 residues. Germline-derived CDR1 and CDR2 are KGHSH and LQKENI. V shed 6 bases and J shed 2 bases, with 17 bases lying between them.

The chain couples TRBV30 to TRBJ2-6; no clear D. CDR3 length: 12 amino acids. Germline V gene sequence: CDR1 GTSNPN, CDR2 SVGIG (reference sequence). Trimming stripped 2 bases from V and 2 bases from J, with 1 base between. The chain's CDR3 is CAWSPGANVLTF. The DNA for the CDR3 is TGTGCCTGGAGTCCTGGGGCCAACGTCCTGACTTTC. The full variable domain, in which reference TRBV30 and TRBJ2-6 provide the parts outside the CDR3, is SQTIHQWPATLVQPVGSPLSLECTVEGTSNPNLYWYRQAAGRGLQLLFYSVGIGQISSEVPQNLSASRPQDRQFILSSKKLLLSDSGFYLCAWSPGANVLTFGAGSRLTVL.

This clonotype was counted a few times. The chain carries TRBV6-5 and TRBJ2-2; either TRBD1 or TRBD2 may supply D (5 bases each). V lost 2 bases, J lost 5 bases, and 12 bases lay in between. Germline lookup yields CDR1 MNHEY and CDR2 SVGAGI. This CDR3 has 15 amino acids. The CDR3 is CASSYVGVETGELFF. The CDR3 DNA is TGTGCCAGCAGTTACGTGGGGGTGGAAACCGGGGAGCTGTTTTTT.

The chain employs TRBV28 and TRBJ1-5; no clear D gene. This CDR3 has 14 amino acids. The germline V gene has CDR1 MDHEN and CDR2 SYDVKM. V lost 4 bases and J 9 bases, leaving 16 bases between the germline ends. CDR3 in DNA: TGTGCCAGCAGTTCAATCCAAGGTGTGGGGCCCCAGCATTTT. Its translation: CASSSIQGVGPQHF.

This clonotype turned up a few times. The chain links TRBV20-1 to TRBJ2-7; 7 nucleotides align to TRBD1. The trim removed 5 bases at V and 0 bases at J, leaving 10 bases unmatched. This CDR3 is built from 15 residues. Germline V lookup: CDR1 DFQATT, CDR2 SNEGSKA (reference sequence). The CDR3 reads CSAQGRDRPSYEQYF. For the CDR3, the DNA is TGCAGTGCTCAAGGCCGGGACAGACCCTCCTACGAGCAGTACTTC.

There are many counts of this clonotype. V gene TRBV28 combines with J gene TRBJ2-7, with D perhaps TRBD1 (6 bases). CDR3 size: 16 residues. Germline CDR1 reads MDHEN; CDR2 reads SYDVKM. V gave up 6 bases and J gave up 0 bases, with 18 bases separating them. CDR3 region: CASSPRGRGYSYEQYF. The CDR3 DNA reads as TGTGCCAGCAGCCCCCGAGGCAGGGGTTACTCCTACGAGCAGTACTTC.

The genes are TRBV6-1 and TRBJ1-6, with D possibly being TRBD1 (5 bases). The V end was cut by 6 bases, the J end by 11 bases, with 14 bases between. The CDR3 is 13 amino acids. Germline CDR1 is MNHNS and CDR2 is SASEGT. The CDR3 loop reads CASSLDTKTPLHF. The CDR3 DNA sequence: TGTGCCAGCAGCCTGGACACTAAGACACCCCTCCACTTT.

This clonotype was counted at least ten times. V is TRBV7-2 and J is TRBJ2-7; D not certain. The germline V and J ends were trimmed by 4 bases and 6 bases, with 16 bases remaining between them. CDR1 and CDR2 from the germline V gene are SGHTA and FQGNSA. There are 14 residues in the CDR3. CDR3 sequence reads: CASSSKLTASEQYF. The CDR3 nucleotides read TGTGCCAGCAGCTCAAAGCTCACAGCGTCCGAGCAGTACTTC.

This clonotype turned up a few times. This chain connects TRBV6-2 or TRBV6-3 to TRBJ2-7; D unresolved. The V end was cut by 5 bases, the J end by 3 bases, with 17 bases between. From germline, CDR1 is MNHEY and CDR2 SVGEGT. The CDR3 consists of 15 residues. CDR3 amino acids: CASSDETWVDYEQYF. Written as DNA, the CDR3 is TGTGCCAGCAGTGACGAGACCTGGGTCGACTACGAGCAGTACTTC.

This clonotype was detected only a few times. The V call is TRBV11-2, the J call TRBJ2-7, with D unclear. V was shortened by 0 bases and J by 8 bases, with 5 bases between the two germline ends. Per the germline V gene, CDR1 is SGHAT and CDR2 is FQNNGV. The CDR3 length is 11 residues. CDR3 DNA: TGTGCCAGCAGCTTAGATCTAAAGCAGTACTTC. The encoded protein is CASSLDLKQYF.

A few counts support this clonotype. This chain links TRBV7-2 with TRBJ1-1, with D perhaps TRBD1 (6 bases). Looked up from germline, CDR1 is SGHTA and CDR2 is FQGNSA. The CDR3 covers 13 residues. V was cut by 5 bases and J by 7 bases, with 14 bases left in between. CDR3 amino acids: CASSGWGPDEAFF. The CDR3 DNA reads as TGTGCCAGCAGCGGGTGGGGGCCGGATGAAGCTTTCTTT.

This chain connects TRBV2 to TRBJ2-2; the D gene is possibly TRBD1 (6 bases). Trimming stripped 0 bases from V and 5 bases from J, with 10 bases between. In germline, CDR1 is SNHLY, CDR2 FYNNEI. The CDR3 has 15 residues. The CDR3, as DNA: TGTGCCAGCAGTGAAGCTCGAAGGGGGACCGGGGAGCTGTTTTTT. This translates into CASSEARRGTGELFF.

In this sample, this clonotype turned up many times. The chain couples TRBV20-1 to TRBJ1-2; D remains ambiguous. V dropped 0 bases and J dropped 3 bases, with 11 bases sitting between them. The CDR3 runs 14 residues. Germline assignment: CDR1 DFQATT and CDR2 SNEGSKA (reference sequence). CDR3 sequence: CSARDFGFHYGYTF. CDR3 in DNA: TGCAGTGCTAGAGATTTCGGGTTTCACTATGGCTACACCTTC.

This chain connects TRBV19 to TRBJ2-2, with D possibly being TRBD2 (5 bases). With 6 bases removed from V and 1 base from J, the gap between germline ends came to 15 bases. The V gene's germline CDR1 is LNHDA and CDR2 SQIVND (reference sequence). CDR3 size: 16 residues. The CDR3 sequence: CASSQRRAMNTGELFF. The CDR3 DNA sequence: TGTGCCAGTAGCCAACGGCGGGCCATGAACACCGGGGAGCTGTTTTTT. The entire variable domain, with the rest obtained from reference TRBV19 and TRBJ2-2, is as follows: DGGITQSPKYLFRKEGQNVTLSCEQNLNHDAMYWYRQDPGQGLRLIYYSQIVNDFQKGDIAEGYSVSREKKESFPLTVTSAQKNPTAFYLCASSQRRAMNTGELFFGEGSRLTVL.

The J gene is TRBJ2-7, the V gene TRBV6-1; D possibly corresponds to TRBD2 (5 bases). The CDR3 has 14 amino acids. The V end lost 7 bases, the J end lost 0 bases, and 13 bases lay between the germline ends. Germline V lookup: CDR1 MNHNS, CDR2 SASEGT. The CDR3 spells CASTPGLSSYEQYF. In DNA form, the CDR3 reads TGTGCCAGCACCCCCGGACTTAGCTCCTACGAGCAGTACTTC.

The CDR3 coding sequence is TGCAGCGTTGTTGGGCTAAGGATAAGGGTGAACACTGAAGCTTTCTTT. This translates into CSVVGLRIRVNTEAFF. The chain couples TRBV29-1 to TRBJ1-1, with D unclear. The CDR3 extends over 16 amino acids. CDR1 is SQVTM and CDR2 is ANQGSEA in the germline V gene. V was pared by 4 bases and J by 0 bases, with 18 bases between.

As concerns this clonotype: With a much larger clone just one base away, this may be a read error. The chain uses TRBV6-1 and TRBJ2-7; 7 bases map to TRBD1. CDR1 is MNHNS, CDR2 SASEGT, per germline. CDR3 length: 14 residues. This CDR3 reads CTSSDRVPGYEQYF. The CDR3 coding sequence is TGTACCAGCAGCGACAGGGTCCCGGGCTACGAGCAGTACTTC.

This clonotype was counted a few times. V gene TRBV7-2 combines with J gene TRBJ2-7; no firm D call. CDR1 and CDR2 from the germline V gene are SGHTA and FQGNSA. The CDR3 consists of 14 residues. Between the trimmed V and J ends, which lost 1 base and 2 bases, there was a span of 9 bases. This CDR3 is CASSLVAYTYEQYF. CDR3 nucleotides: TGTGCCAGCAGCTTAGTCGCGTACACCTACGAGCAGTACTTC.

This clonotype appeared many times. The rearrangement links TRBV6-1 to TRBJ1-2; 11 nucleotides align to TRBD1. The trim removed 6 bases at V and 6 bases at J, leaving 6 bases unmatched. CDR1 and CDR2 (germline): MNHNS, SASEGT. The CDR3 runs 14 residues. CDR3 coding DNA: TGTGCCAGCAGCGCTTGGACAGGGGGCGATGGCTACACCTTC. Translating it yields CASSAWTGGDGYTF.

This clonotype has a handful of counts. The J gene is TRBJ1-1, the V gene TRBV20-1, with 9 bases that match TRBD1. J lost 3 bases, V lost 6 bases, and 11 bases had no gene match. The CDR3 contains 15 residues. The V gene's germline CDR1 is DFQATT and CDR2 SNEGSKA (reference sequence). CDR3 protein: CSAGSRDRVHTEAFF. CDR3 DNA sequence: TGCAGTGCGGGCTCCCGGGACAGGGTTCACACTGAAGCTTTCTTT.

This clonotype was seen only a few times. The chain has TRBV6-2 or TRBV6-3 and TRBJ2-7, with 7 positions matching TRBD1. The germline gives CDR1 MNHEY, CDR2 SVGEGT. This CDR3 has 14 amino acids. Unmatched junction bases numbered 4, after V lost 2 bases and J lost 3 bases. CDR3 loop: CASSYGGQFYEQYF. CDR3 in DNA: TGTGCCAGCAGTTACGGGGGACAGTTCTACGAGCAGTACTTC.

This clonotype appeared a single time. The chain joins TRBV20-1 to TRBJ2-7; maybe TRBD2 (6 bases). Germline CDR1 DFQATT, CDR2 SNEGSKA (reference sequence). Trimming took off 5 bases at V and 3 bases at J, with 23 bases between the two ends. The CDR3 is made up of 16 amino acids. CDR3 residues: CSAALTWRDEYYEQYF. The CDR3 DNA reads as TGCAGTGCTGCCCTTACCTGGAGGGACGAATACTACGAGCAGTACTTC.

The V call is TRBV7-9, the J call TRBJ2-3; 8 bases fit TRBD2. CDR1 and CDR2 (germline): SEHNR, FQNEAQ (reference sequence). This CDR3 region has 13 residues. The junction had 7 bases not matched to a gene; V was cut back by 8 bases and J by 6 bases. The CDR3: CASGREEWDTQYF. CDR3 nucleotide sequence: TGTGCCAGCGGGCGGGAGGAGTGGGATACGCAGTATTTT.

This clonotype was detected a few times. The rearrangement uses TRBV11-2 and TRBJ1-1; 7 positions match TRBD1. The CDR3 has 17 amino acids. Per germline, CDR1 SGHAT and CDR2 FQNNGV. V lost 5 bases and J lost 0; bases outside the gene matches: 12. This chain's CDR3 is CASSLRQGGVMNTEAFF. CDR3 sequence (DNA): TGTGCCAGCAGCCTCCGACAGGGCGGCGTCATGAACACTGAAGCTTTCTTT. Complete variable domain (other parts from reference TRBV11-2 and TRBJ1-1): EAGVAQSPRYKIIEKRQSVAFWCNPISGHATLYWYQQILGQGPKLLIQFQNNGVVDDSQLPKDRFSAERLKGVDSTLKIQPAKLEDSAVYLCASSLRQGGVMNTEAFFGQGTRLTVV.